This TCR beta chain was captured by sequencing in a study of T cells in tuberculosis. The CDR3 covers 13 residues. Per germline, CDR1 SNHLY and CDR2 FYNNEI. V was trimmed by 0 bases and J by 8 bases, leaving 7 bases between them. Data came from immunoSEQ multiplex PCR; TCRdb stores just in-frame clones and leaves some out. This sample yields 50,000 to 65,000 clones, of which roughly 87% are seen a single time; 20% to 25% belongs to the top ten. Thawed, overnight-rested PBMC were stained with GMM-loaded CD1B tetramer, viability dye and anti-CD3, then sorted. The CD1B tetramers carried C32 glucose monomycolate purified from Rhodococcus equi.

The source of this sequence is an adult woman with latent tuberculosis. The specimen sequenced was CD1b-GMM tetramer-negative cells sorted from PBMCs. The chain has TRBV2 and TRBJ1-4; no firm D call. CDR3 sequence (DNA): TGTGCCAGCAGTGAAGCCCGAGGGGAAAAACTGTTTTTT. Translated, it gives CASSEARGEKLFF.